This TCR beta chain was sequenced during a study of T cell responses to AZD1222 COVID-19 vaccine. Points from the study as a whole: Close to half of all spike-specific TCRs reportedly target regions of the variants that are unmutated.

Worth noting for this clone: What it binds is not known.

Produced via immunoSEQ multiplex PCR; TCRdb's table is partial and in-frame only. The sample carries under 75,000 clones, 85% recorded once. This CDR3 comprises 13 residues. Per the germline V gene, CDR1 is SGHRS and CDR2 is YFSETQ. The ends were cut back, 1 base at V and 8 bases at J, with 12 bases in the middle. The sequencing here drew on peripheral blood, taken on day 0 of AZD1222 vaccination. The source is an adult in good health. The chain carries TRBV5-1 and TRBJ1-2; D not certain. The DNA of the CDR3 is TGCGCCAGCAGCTTGACTTCTATCAAGGGCTACACCTTC. This translates into CASSLTSIKGYTF.